These 6 T cell receptor beta chains share one sample of origin, sequenced in a study of shared clonotypes between healthy human individuals (dated by TCRdb to the early 2020s). Receptor amplification or capture employed the immunoSEQ multiplex PCR assay. TCRdb holds this immuneACCESS table with in-frame rearrangements only. Some clones are missing; in checked studies, unresolved V genes explain under half, and the rest has no known cause. This sample holds under 2.5 million clones; 85% to 95% were observed only once. The top ten clones comprise 0.37% of the sample. The sequenced sample consisted of naive CD4+ T cells from PBMCs. Taken with the paper, the label for cell subset or site translates to: CD45RA+ positively selected. The receptor source for this set is a man younger than 30 in good health. Some clones in this sample may be carry-over from other donors' samples.

The chain employs TRBV28 and TRBJ2-1; 7 bases fit TRBD1. The CDR3 has 21 residues. V shed 5 bases, J shed 0 bases, and the junction held 22 bases outside the gene matches. Germline V lookup: CDR1 MDHEN, CDR2 SYDVKM. The chain's CDR3 is CASSNGRPGQLSRSSYNEQFF. CDR3 in DNA: TGTGCCAGCAGTAACGGACGTCCGGGACAGCTATCCCGTAGCTCCTACAATGAGCAGTTCTTC.

The rearrangement uses TRBV5-1 and TRBJ1-5; D call uncertain. The CDR3 runs 14 residues. Trimming left V 0 bases short and J 6 bases short, with 10 bases between. Germline lookup yields CDR1 SGHRS and CDR2 YFSETQ. The CDR3 DNA sequence: TGCGCCAGCAGCTTGGGGGTGATGGGTCAGCCCCAGCATTTT. Translation: CASSLGVMGQPQHF.

The V gene is TRBV10-1, the J gene TRBJ2-4, with 8 bases aligning to TRBD1. Germline CDR1 reads WNHNN; CDR2 reads SYGVQD (reference sequence). After removal of 8 bases from V and 3 bases from J, the junction contained 0 bases not matched to a gene. The CDR3 is 12 residues long. The CDR3 region is CASDRGKNIQYF. CDR3 nucleotides: TGCGCCAGCGACAGGGGCAAAAACATTCAGTACTTC.

CDR3 sequence: CASSEEAGGKGTQYF. Written as DNA, the CDR3 is TGTGCCAGCAGTGAAGAGGCGGGAGGCAAGGGGACCCAGTACTTC. The chain joins TRBV6-1 to TRBJ2-5; TRBD2 aligns across 8 bases. Germline lookup yields CDR1 MNHNS and CDR2 SASEGT. This CDR3 region has 15 residues. J gave up 7 bases and V 1 base, and 8 bases lay outside the gene matches.

The chain carries TRBV7-2 and TRBJ1-5; D is uncertain. CDR1 is SGHTA, CDR2 FQGNSA, per germline. The V end lost 0 bases, the J end lost 5 bases, and 8 bases lay between the germline ends. This CDR3 contains 14 residues. In nucleotides, the CDR3 is TGTGCCAGCAGCTTAGCGCTCGGGGATCAGCCCCAGCATTTT. Amino acid sequence: CASSLALGDQPQHF. Supplemented by reference TRBV7-2 and TRBJ1-5, the full variable domain reads GAGVSQSPSNKVTEKGKDVELRCDPISGHTALYWYRQSLGQGLEFLIYFQGNSAPDKSGLPSDRFSAERTGGSVSTLTIQRTQQEDSAVYLCASSLALGDQPQHFGDGTRLSIL.

V gene TRBV5-5 combines with J gene TRBJ2-7; TRBD1 matches at 10 bases. Germline V lookup: CDR1 SGHKS, CDR2 YYEKEE (reference sequence). The junction had 10 bases not matched to a gene; V was cut back by 4 bases and J by 6 bases. The CDR3 spans 15 residues. CDR3 nucleotides: TGTGCCAGCAGCCCTACCGGGACAGGGGTCTTCGAGCAGTACTTC. This encodes CASSPTGTGVFEQYF.